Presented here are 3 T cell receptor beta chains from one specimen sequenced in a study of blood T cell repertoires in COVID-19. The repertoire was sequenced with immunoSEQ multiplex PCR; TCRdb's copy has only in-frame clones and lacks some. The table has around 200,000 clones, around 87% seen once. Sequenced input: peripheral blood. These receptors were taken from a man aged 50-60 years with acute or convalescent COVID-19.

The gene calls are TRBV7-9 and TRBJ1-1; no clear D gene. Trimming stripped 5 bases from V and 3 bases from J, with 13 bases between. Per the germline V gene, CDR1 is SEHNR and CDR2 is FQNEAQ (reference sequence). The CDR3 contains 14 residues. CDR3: CASSPKFRDTEAFF. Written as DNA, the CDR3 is TGTGCCAGCAGCCCCAAATTTCGCGACACTGAAGCTTTCTTT. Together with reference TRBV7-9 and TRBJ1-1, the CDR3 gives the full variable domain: DTGVSQNPRHKITKRGQNVTFRCDPISEHNRLYWYRQTLGQGPEFLTYFQNEAQLEKSRLLSDRFSAERPKGSFSTLEIQRTEQGDSAMYLCASSPKFRDTEAFFGQGTRLTVV.

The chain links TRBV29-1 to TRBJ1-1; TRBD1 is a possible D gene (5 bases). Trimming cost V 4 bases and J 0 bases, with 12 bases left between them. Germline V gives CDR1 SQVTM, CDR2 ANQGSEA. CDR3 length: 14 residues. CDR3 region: CSVGAGPMNTEAFF. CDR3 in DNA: TGCAGCGTTGGGGCAGGGCCGATGAACACTGAAGCTTTCTTT.

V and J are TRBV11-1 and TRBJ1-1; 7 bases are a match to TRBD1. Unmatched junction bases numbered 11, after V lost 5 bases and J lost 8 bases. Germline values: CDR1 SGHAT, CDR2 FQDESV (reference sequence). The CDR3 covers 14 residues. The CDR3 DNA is TGTGCCAGCAGCCCCCGGACCCCGGGACAGGAAGCTTTCTTT. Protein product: CASSPRTPGQEAFF.